Sequencing of this T cell receptor beta chain was carried out in a study of blood T cell repertoires in COVID-19. Profiled with immunoSEQ multiplex PCR; TCRdb holds only in-frame clones, not every one. The table shows approximately 400,000 clones, with around 88% occurring only once. Trimming pared 6 bases from V and 7 bases from J, leaving 10 bases between. The CDR3 runs 12 residues. CDR1 MNHEY and CDR2 SVGAGI come from the germline V gene. The clonotype comes from a woman aged 45-60 years with COVID-19, enrolled during active disease. The specimen sequenced was peripheral blood. The chain couples TRBV6-5 to TRBJ2-1; tentatively, D is TRBD1 (5 bases). DNA for the CDR3: TGTGCCAGCAGCAGCTCAGGGAATGAGCAGTTCTTC. Translated: CASSSSGNEQFF.